This T cell receptor (beta chain) was recovered during a study of chemoradiotherapy in HPV16-positive cancers. Overall study findings and caveats: During treatment, candidate HPV-specific clones and E7-related motifs expanded in tumor.

V was clipped by 3 bases and J by 3 bases, with 14 bases between them. In germline, CDR1 is SEHNR, CDR2 FQNEAQ (reference sequence). This CDR3 contains 16 residues. A single count supports this clone. No antigen is known for it. Sequencing was performed with immunoSEQ multiplex PCR; in TCRdb, only in-frame clones are kept and a portion is missing. The sample has more than 35,000 clones, roughly 77% seen once. The sequence was obtained from a human donor with HPV-associated anogenital cancer. Material: blood, obtained from a patient who underwent chemoradiotherapy. V usage is TRBV7-9 and J usage is TRBJ2-2; no firm D call. CDR3 nucleotides: TGTGCCAGCAGCTTTCCGGCAGGCGCACACACCGGGGAGCTGTTTTTT. Its protein product is CASSFPAGAHTGELFF.